The rows below give T cell receptor beta chains drawn from one sample of a study of breast tumors, draining lymph nodes, adjacent tissues. TCRdb reprocessed the multiplex PCR reads with MiXCR, giving one entry per CDR3 protein. This sample yields more than 10,000 distinct CDR3 sequences, of which around 57% are seen a single time; around 54% belongs to the top ten. Sequencing was done on a sample of tumor-adjacent breast tissue. The receptors shown here come from a female donor with breast cancer. Some clones in this sample may be carry-over from other donors' samples. CDR3s include the opening cysteine and the closing phenylalanine or tryptophan. D genes are given only for firm matches. Some rows mark clone size as missing; the rest say once, few, many or name a class of expanded clone.

TRBJ1-3	TRBV12-3/TRBV12-4	NA	12	NA	TGTGCCAGCAGTCATCAACAGGGAACCATATATTTT	CASSHQQGTIYF
TRBJ1-5	TRBV27	TRBD1	17	many	TGTGCCAGCAGTTTATCGTCCGGACAGGGGAGCAATCAGCCCCAGCATTTT	CASSLSSGQGSNQPQHF
TRBJ1-5	TRBV20-1	NA	15	NA	TGCAGTGCTAGCCACACCGGGAGTGGGGATCAGCCCCAGCATTTT	CSASHTGSGDQPQHF
TRBJ2-3	TRBV7-2	NA	15	NA	TGTGCCAGCAGCTTGGGAGATTGGGGGACAGATACGCAGTATTTT	CASSLGDWGTDTQYF
TRBJ1-2	TRBV5-6	NA	16	few	TGTGCCAGCGGGACGAAGATGGACGGGAATTACTATGGCTACACCTTC	CASGTKMDGNYYGYTF
TRBJ1-6	TRBV7-3	NA	14	medium-sized	TGTGCCAGCAGCTCTCGGCAGTCACGATCACCCCTCCACTTT	CASSSRQSRSPLHF
TRBJ1-3	TRBV9	NA	15	NA	TGTGCCAGCAGCGTAGACTGGAGCTCTGGAAACACCATATATTTT	CASSVDWSSGNTIYF
TRBJ2-6	TRBV4-3	NA	15	many	TGCGCCAGCAGCCAAGATACGGTTGGGGCCAACGTCCTGACTTTC	CASSQDTVGANVLTF
TRBJ2-2	TRBV15	TRBD2	14	NA	TGTGCCACCAGCATCCTAGCGGGAACCGGGGAGCTGTTTTTT	CATSILAGTGELFF
TRBJ2-5	TRBV6-2/TRBV6-3	NA	11	few	TGTGCCAGCAGTTTCGGGGAGACCCAGTACTTC	CASSFGETQYF
TRBJ2-3	TRBV6-1	TRBD1	12	NA	TGTGCCAGCGCAGGGGGCACAGATGCGCAGTATTTT	CASAGGTDAQYF
TRBJ1-5	TRBV12-3/TRBV12-4	TRBD1	13	NA	TGTGCCAGCGGACAGGGGGATGGGCAGCCCCAGCATTTT	CASGQGDGQPQHF
TRBJ2-5	TRBV11-2	TRBD2	13	NA	TGTGCCAGCAGCAAAGCGGGGGGAGAGACCCAGTACTTC	CASSKAGGETQYF
TRBJ2-6	TRBV2	NA	14	NA	TGTGCCAGCGGTCTCGGGCATGGGGCCAACGTCCTGACTTTC	CASGLGHGANVLTF
TRBJ2-2	TRBV4-1	NA	14	medium-sized	TGCGCCAGCAGCCAAGTGTCCACAGGCGGGGAGCTGTTTTTT	CASSQVSTGGELFF
TRBJ2-2	TRBV24-1	TRBD2	17	NA	TGTGCCACCAGTGATATTGTGGGACTAGCAGGTCCCGGGGAGCTGTTTTTT	CATSDIVGLAGPGELFF
TRBJ1-2	TRBV15	TRBD1	17	many	TGTGCCACCAGCAGAGATGGACAGGGAGCCCCTAACTATGGCTACACCTTC	CATSRDGQGAPNYGYTF
TRBJ1-5	TRBV7-2	TRBD1	16	NA	TGTGCCAGCAGCTTCACCGGGACAGGGCCTAATCAGCCCCAGCATTTT	CASSFTGTGPNQPQHF
TRBJ1-6	TRBV19	NA	15	NA	TGTGCCAGTAGTCGGATGGCGGGATATAATTCACCCCTCCACTTT	CASSRMAGYNSPLHF
TRBJ2-2	TRBV7-9	NA	13	NA	TGTGCCAGCAGCTTAATGGTGGAGGGGGAGCTGTTTTTC	CASSLMVEGELFF
TRBJ2-7	TRBV7-2	NA	13	medium-sized	TGTGCCAGCAGCCCTCGAACCCTGGGCGAGCAGTACTTC	CASSPRTLGEQYF
TRBJ1-6	TRBV5-1	NA	17	NA	TGCGCCAGCAGCTCAGAAATGCCGACGGGGGCGAGGTCACCCCTCCACTTT	CASSSEMPTGARSPLHF